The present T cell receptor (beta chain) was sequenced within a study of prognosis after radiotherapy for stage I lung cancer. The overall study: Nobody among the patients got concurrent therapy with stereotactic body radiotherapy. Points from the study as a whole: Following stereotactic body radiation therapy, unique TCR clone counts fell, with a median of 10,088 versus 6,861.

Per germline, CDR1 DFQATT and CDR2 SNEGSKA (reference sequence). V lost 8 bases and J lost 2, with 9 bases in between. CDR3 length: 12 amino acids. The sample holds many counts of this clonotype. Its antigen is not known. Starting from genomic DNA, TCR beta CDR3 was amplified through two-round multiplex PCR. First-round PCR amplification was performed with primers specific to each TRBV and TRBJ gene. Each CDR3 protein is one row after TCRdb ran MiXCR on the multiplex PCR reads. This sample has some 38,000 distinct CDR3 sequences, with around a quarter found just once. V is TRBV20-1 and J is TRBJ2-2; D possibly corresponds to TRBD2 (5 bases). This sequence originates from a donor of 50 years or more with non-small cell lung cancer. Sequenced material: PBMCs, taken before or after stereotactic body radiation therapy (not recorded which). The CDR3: CSRGSNTGELFF. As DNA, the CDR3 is TGCAGTCGAGGGAGTAACACCGGGGAGCTGTTTTTT.